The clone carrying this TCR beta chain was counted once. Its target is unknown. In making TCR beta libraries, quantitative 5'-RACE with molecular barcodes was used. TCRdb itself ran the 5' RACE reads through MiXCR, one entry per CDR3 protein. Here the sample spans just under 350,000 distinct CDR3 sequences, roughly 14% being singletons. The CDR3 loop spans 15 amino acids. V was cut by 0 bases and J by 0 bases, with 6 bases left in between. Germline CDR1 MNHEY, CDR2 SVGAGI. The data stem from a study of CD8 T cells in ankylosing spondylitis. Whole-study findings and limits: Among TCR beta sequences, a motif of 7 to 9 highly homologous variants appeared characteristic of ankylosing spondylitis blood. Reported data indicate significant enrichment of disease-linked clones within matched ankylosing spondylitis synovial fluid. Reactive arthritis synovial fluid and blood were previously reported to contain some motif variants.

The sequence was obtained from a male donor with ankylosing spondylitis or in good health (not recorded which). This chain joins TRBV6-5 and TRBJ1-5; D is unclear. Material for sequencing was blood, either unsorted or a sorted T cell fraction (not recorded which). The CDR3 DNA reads TGTGCCAGCAGTTACTCGTCCGATAGCAATCAGCCCCAGCATTTT. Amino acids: CASSYSSDSNQPQHF.